This record looks at one T cell receptor beta chain sequence and its context. The antigen is not known. The sample is drawn from a study of cytomegalovirus exposure and HLA in healthy donors. The germline V and J ends were trimmed by 3 bases and 4 bases, with 12 bases remaining between them. The CDR3 sequence is 14 residues long. CDR1 is KGHSH, CDR2 LQKENI, per germline. Study-level points and caveats: For cytomegalovirus status, the classifier reportedly gave diagnoses with high specificity and sensitivity. Roughly uniform depth of sequencing across donors was assumed in presence/absence analyses. In a later analysis, V- and J-gene trimming of beta chains associated with a DCLRE1C missense variant, replicated independently.

The PCR contained 60 Vbeta and 13 Jbeta primers. This table comes from immunoSEQ multiplex PCR, and its TCRdb copy is limited to in-frame clones, with some not included. The sample consists of over 200,000 clones, roughly 80% of them appearing once. The sequenced sample was PBMCs. The chain has TRBV18 and TRBJ2-5; D may be TRBD1 (5 bases). The TCR comes from a male donor in good health and CMV-seronegative. The CDR3 DNA reads as TGTGCCAGCTCACCTAATTCAGGGCGAGAGACCCAGTACTTC. Protein sequence: CASSPNSGRETQYF.